This entry describes one T cell receptor (beta chain). The record originates from a study of blood T cell repertoires in COVID-19. Overall study: The cDNA or gDNA used as material had been derived from T cells, B-cell-depleted T cells, or PBMCs.

This CDR3 is 14 amino acids long. Between the trimmed V and J ends, which lost 8 bases and 0 bases, there was a span of 11 bases. Germline CDR1 MNHEY, CDR2 SVGAGI. Original processing methods: Using reference gene primer amplification, nucleated cell counts were estimated. Profiling relied on immunoSEQ multiplex PCR, and the TCRdb table lists in-frame clones only, not all of them. D and trimming were read from the DNA, whereas the V and J calls and clone size are those reported in that table. The profile shows about 120,000 clones, 90% of them singletons. The chain recombines TRBV6-5 with TRBJ1-5; D is possibly TRBD1 (6 bases). Material for sequencing was peripheral blood. This clonotype originated in a woman aged 60-70 years with COVID-19, enrolled during active disease. CDR3 DNA sequence: TGTGCCAGCGGGTACAGGGATAGCAATCAGCCCCAGCATTTT. It codes for CASGYRDSNQPQHF.